This passage covers 26 T cell receptor beta chains from one sample sequenced in a study of T cell changes during pregnancy in multiple sclerosis. Clones were sequenced by immunoSEQ multiplex PCR, and TCRdb holds only the in-frame ones, with some missing. The data show just over 20,000 clones, with 85% to 90% seen just once and 5.3% held by the top ten. The material sequenced was CD8+ T cells from peripheral blood mononuclear cells, taken in the second trimester of pregnancy. The receptors were gathered from a female donor in good health, enrolled as a control in a pregnancy study.

The genes are TRBV4-3 and TRBJ2-2; 7 bases agree with TRBD2. V dropped 0 bases and J dropped 6; count of bases not matched to a gene: 7. This CDR3 has 16 residues. CDR1 LGHNA and CDR2 YSLEER come from the germline V gene. As DNA, the CDR3 is TGCGCCAGCAGCCAAGATGGGGTGGGGAGGGCCGGGGAGCTGTTTTTT. Translation gives CASSQDGVGRAGELFF.

This chain links TRBV6-1 with TRBJ2-3; 8 positions match TRBD1. Germline CDR1 reads MNHNS; CDR2 reads SASEGT. V was clipped by 1 base and J by 4 bases; unmatched bases: 1. This CDR3 is 14 amino acids long. As DNA, the CDR3 is TGTGCCAGCAGTGAAGGGACAGGGTCAGATACGCAGTATTTT. Protein: CASSEGTGSDTQYF.

The gene calls are TRBV4-2 and TRBJ2-2; 11 nucleotides agree with TRBD2. Germline V gene lookup returns CDR1 LGHNA and CDR2 YNFKEQ. The CDR3 has 17 residues. V shed 0 bases, J shed 5 bases, and the junction held 5 bases outside the gene matches. In DNA, the CDR3 is TGTGCCAGCAGCCAAGATACTAGCGGGAGAACGACCGGGGAGCTGTTTTTT. Protein sequence: CASSQDTSGRTTGELFF.

The rearrangement links TRBV19 to TRBJ2-3; TRBD2 is a possible D gene (5 bases). V was cut by 4 bases and J by 4 bases, with 18 bases left in between. Germline CDR1 is LNHDA and CDR2 is SQIVND (reference sequence). This CDR3 is 16 amino acids long. This CDR3 reads CASSKLTAGGPDTQYF. In DNA form, the CDR3 reads TGTGCCAGTAGTAAGCTGACCGCGGGCGGCCCAGATACGCAGTATTTT. The full variable domain, its missing parts supplied by reference TRBV19 and TRBJ2-3, is DGGITQSPKYLFRKEGQNVTLSCEQNLNHDAMYWYRQDPGQGLRLIYYSQIVNDFQKGDIAEGYSVSREKKESFPLTVTSAQKNPTAFYLCASSKLTAGGPDTQYFGPGTRLTVL.

This clone appeared a single time. The V and J genes are TRBV6-5 and TRBJ2-7; 7 positions agree with TRBD1. The V segment lost 3 bases and the J segment 2 bases; nucleotides outside the gene matches: 7. CDR3 length: 15 residues. CDR1 MNHEY and CDR2 SVGAGI come from the germline V gene. CDR3: CASSYGTVLPYEQYF. In DNA, the CDR3 is TGTGCCAGCAGTTATGGGACAGTTCTACCCTACGAGCAGTACTTC.

This sequence joins TRBV25-1 and TRBJ1-1; D is perhaps TRBD1 (5 bases). V was pared by 4 bases and J by 5 bases, with 14 bases between. Germline CDR1 is MGHDK and CDR2 is SYGVNS. This CDR3 comprises 14 residues. The CDR3 DNA reads TGTGCCAGCAGTGGCGGGACCCTGGGGACTGAAGCTTTCTTT. Protein product: CASSGGTLGTEAFF. The full variable domain, rest sourced from reference TRBV25-1 and TRBJ1-1, is EADIYQTPRYLVIGTGKKITLECSQTMGHDKMYWYQQDPGMELHLIHYSYGVNSTEKGDLSSESTVSRIRTEHFPLTLESARPSHTSQYLCASSGGTLGTEAFFGQGTRLTVV.

By frequency in the sample, this clone is medium-sized. CDR3 in DNA: TGTGCCAGCAGCCCCACAACAGGGCCCGGTAATTCACCCCTCCACTTT. This translates into CASSPTTGPGNSPLHF. This chain uses TRBV21-1 with TRBJ1-6; TRBD1, the table's D call, was not compared with the DNA. TRBV21-1 is a pseudogene. CDR3 length: 16 amino acids.

This chain links TRBV7-2 with TRBJ2-3; 8 bases are a match to TRBD2. Germline V CDR1 and CDR2: SGHTA, FQGNSA. The ends lost 5 bases at V and 2 bases at J; junction bases unmatched: 6. This CDR3 region has 15 residues. The CDR3 nucleotides read TGTGCCAGCAGCATAACTAGCGGCCCCACAGATACGCAGTATTTT. Protein product: CASSITSGPTDTQYF.

This clone has just a few counts. The chain is built from TRBV19 and TRBJ2-1; 11 bases map to TRBD2. The CDR3 loop spans 16 amino acids. V shed 7 bases, J shed 3 bases, and the junction held 8 bases outside the gene matches. CDR1 and CDR2 from the germline V gene are LNHDA and SQIVND (reference sequence). The CDR3 DNA reads TGTGCCAGTACCCCTTTGACTAGCGGGGACTACAATGAGCAGTTCTTC. This gives the protein CASTPLTSGDYNEQFF.

This clone was observed once. V gene TRBV9 combines with J gene TRBJ2-3; D not certain. CDR3 length: 14 residues. Germline V gene data show CDR1 as SGDLS and CDR2 as YYNGEE. V was trimmed by 3 bases and J by 2 bases, leaving 10 bases between them. CDR3 loop: CASSGPQNTDTQYF. CDR3 bases: TGTGCCAGCAGCGGCCCGCAGAACACAGATACGCAGTATTTT. The complete variable domain, with remaining parts taken from reference TRBV9 and TRBJ2-3, reads DSGVTQTPKHLITATGQRVTLRCSPRSGDLSVYWYQQSLDQGLQFLIQYYNGEERAKGNILERFSAQQFPDLHSELNLSSLELGDSALYFCASSGPQNTDTQYFGPGTRLTVL.

The chain is built from TRBV19 and TRBJ2-7; D might be TRBD2 (6 bases). The CDR3 covers 16 residues. The germline V gene encodes CDR1 LNHDA and CDR2 SQIVND (reference sequence). Between the trimmed V and J ends, which lost 1 base and 4 bases, there was a span of 17 bases. The CDR3 DNA reads as TGTGCCAGTAGTATAGGAATCCGGGACTTGGGGTACGAGCAGTACTTC. It encodes CASSIGIRDLGYEQYF. Full variable domain (outside the CDR3, taken from reference TRBV19 and TRBJ2-7): DGGITQSPKYLFRKEGQNVTLSCEQNLNHDAMYWYRQDPGQGLRLIYYSQIVNDFQKGDIAEGYSVSREKKESFPLTVTSAQKNPTAFYLCASSIGIRDLGYEQYFGPGTRLTVT.

The chain employs TRBV30 and TRBJ2-7; no firm D call. This CDR3 contains 12 residues. The germline V gene has CDR1 GTSNPN and CDR2 SVGIG (reference sequence). V dropped 2 bases and J dropped 7 bases, with 12 bases sitting between them. The CDR3: CAWSLSTWEQYF. The CDR3 DNA reads TGTGCCTGGAGTCTCTCAACTTGGGAGCAGTACTTC.

The chain carries TRBV2 and TRBJ1-1; D not resolved. The germline V and J ends were trimmed by 9 bases and 6 bases, with 14 bases remaining between them. CDR1 and CDR2 from the germline V gene are SNHLY and FYNNEI. The CDR3 runs 12 residues. The CDR3 region has the DNA TGTGCCAGGATTGTTGAGGGTGCTGAAGCTTTCTTT. Its protein is CARIVEGAEAFF.

The V and J genes are TRBV4-2 and TRBJ2-7, with 9 nucleotides matching TRBD2. Trimming took 4 bases from V and 6 from J; bases not matched to a gene: 19. Looked up from germline, CDR1 is LGHNA and CDR2 is YNFKEQ. The CDR3 runs 18 residues. The CDR3 region is CASSRLSKTVSGGGEQYF. The DNA of the CDR3 is TGTGCCAGCAGCCGCCTCTCGAAAACGGTTAGCGGGGGAGGCGAGCAGTACTTC.

V usage is TRBV27 and J usage is TRBJ1-5; D gene ambiguous. V lost 8 bases and J 6 bases, leaving 8 bases between the germline ends. Germline assignment: CDR1 MNHEY and CDR2 SMNVEV (reference sequence). The CDR3 consists of 11 residues. The chain's CDR3 is CASEGSQPQHF. The CDR3 DNA sequence: TGTGCCAGCGAGGGTAGTCAGCCCCAGCATTTT.

The chain is built from TRBV7-8 and TRBJ2-7; the D gene is possibly TRBD2 (5 bases). CDR1 and CDR2 from the germline V gene are SGHVS and FQNEAQ. The CDR3 has 14 residues. V lost 5 bases to trimming and J lost 0 bases, with 11 bases between them. CDR3 protein: CASSPASISYEQYF. In nucleotides, the CDR3 is TGTGCCAGCAGCCCGGCTAGCATCTCCTACGAGCAGTACTTC.

The chain recombines TRBV6-1 with TRBJ2-2, with TRBD2 as a possible D gene (7 bases). V was pared by 7 bases and J by 4 bases, with 16 bases between. The CDR3 runs to 15 residues. Germline CDR1 and CDR2: MNHNS and SASEGT. The CDR3 here is CASTGRGPGTGELFF. CDR3 bases: TGTGCCAGCACCGGGCGGGGGCCGGGCACCGGGGAGCTGTTTTTT.

This chain uses TRBV5-1 with TRBJ2-7; TRBD1 might be the D (7 bases). Germline loops: CDR1 SGHRS, CDR2 YFSETQ. The CDR3 spans 16 residues. V lost 0 bases and J lost 1, with 14 bases in between. CDR3 in amino acids: CASSLAGDRGSYEQYF. CDR3 bases: TGCGCCAGCAGCTTGGCGGGGGACAGAGGTTCCTACGAGCAGTACTTC. The full variable domain, completed using reference TRBV5-1 and TRBJ2-7, is KAGVTQTPRYLIKTRGQQVTLSCSPISGHRSVSWYQQTPGQGLQFLFEYFSETQRNKGNFPGRFSGRQFSNSRSEMNVSTLELGDSALYLCASSLAGDRGSYEQYFGPGTRLTVT.

Judged by abundance, this clone is medium-sized. V is TRBV27 and J is TRBJ2-1, with D perhaps matching TRBD1 (6 bases). CDR1 and CDR2 (germline): MNHEY, SMNVEV (reference sequence). With 0 bases removed from V and 7 bases from J, the gap between germline ends came to 10 bases. The CDR3 is 14 amino acids. The CDR3 nucleotides are TGTGCCAGCAGTTTATCGACAGGACCTAATGAGCAGTTCTTC. The encoded protein is CASSLSTGPNEQFF.

This clone has only one observation. The V gene is TRBV6-1, the J gene TRBJ1-5; TRBD1 might be the D (5 bases). V was pared by 0 bases and J by 8 bases, with 17 bases between. This CDR3 comprises 16 residues. Germline CDR1 is MNHNS and CDR2 is SASEGT. The CDR3 loop is CASSEAFTAGGEPQHF. CDR3 in DNA: TGTGCCAGCAGTGAAGCCTTTACCGCCGGGGGGGAGCCCCAGCATTTT.

This clone was found once. The V and J genes are TRBV6-1 and TRBJ1-5, with 10 bases that match TRBD1. The V and J ends lost 0 bases and 5 bases, in that order; junction bases with no gene match: 4. There are 16 residues in the CDR3. CDR1 MNHNS and CDR2 SASEGT come from the germline V gene. The DNA of the CDR3 is TGTGCCAGCAGTGAAGCCGACGGGACAGGGGATCAGCCCCAGCATTTT. Amino acids: CASSEADGTGDQPQHF.

The V and J genes are TRBV5-1 and TRBJ2-7; TRBD1 matches 7 bases. The germline CDR1 and CDR2 sequences are SGHRS and YFSETQ. The junction had 1 base not matched to a gene; V was cut back by 3 bases and J by 4 bases. The CDR3 sequence is 12 residues long. CDR3 sequence: CASSSGGYEQYF. The CDR3 DNA reads as TGCGCCAGCAGCTCAGGGGGTTACGAGCAGTACTTC.

The rearrangement links TRBV9 to TRBJ1-4, with D maybe TRBD1 (6 bases). The CDR3 has 17 amino acids. From germline, CDR1 is SGDLS and CDR2 YYNGEE. Trimming left V 0 bases short and J 5 bases short, with 17 bases between. The CDR3 region is CASSVERPWTENEKLFF. CDR3 in DNA: TGTGCCAGCAGCGTAGAGAGACCGTGGACAGAAAATGAAAAACTGTTTTTT.

The genes are TRBV19 and TRBJ1-2; 7 positions match TRBD1. The CDR3 loop spans 13 amino acids. Germline V lookup: CDR1 LNHDA, CDR2 SQIVND (reference sequence). V shed 7 bases and J 8 bases; nucleotides not matched to a gene: 10. The CDR3 sequence: CASTLTGLWGYTF. The CDR3 region has the DNA TGTGCCAGTACCCTGACAGGGCTGTGGGGCTACACCTTC. The full variable domain, its missing parts supplied by reference TRBV19 and TRBJ1-2, is DGGITQSPKYLFRKEGQNVTLSCEQNLNHDAMYWYRQDPGQGLRLIYYSQIVNDFQKGDIAEGYSVSREKKESFPLTVTSAQKNPTAFYLCASTLTGLWGYTFGSGTRLTVV.

The chain couples TRBV28 to TRBJ1-2; possible D gene TRBD1, 6 bases. Trimming shortened V by 3 bases and J by 7 bases, and 18 bases separated the two germline ends. Germline lookup yields CDR1 MDHEN and CDR2 SYDVKM. The CDR3 length is 15 residues. The CDR3 region has the DNA TGTGCCAGCAGTTTTTCCATTCAGGGGTACCTTGGCTACACCTTC. This gives the protein CASSFSIQGYLGYTF.

In its sample, this clone was seen once. The V and J genes are TRBV27 and TRBJ2-7, with 8 bases lining up with TRBD1. This CDR3 spans 13 amino acids. After removal of 4 bases from V and 6 bases from J, the junction contained 5 bases not matched to a gene. Germline CDR1 is MNHEY and CDR2 is SMNVEV (reference sequence). The CDR3 nucleotides read TGTGCCAGCAGTTGGGGGACAGGCCGCGAGCAGTACTTC. Encoded protein: CASSWGTGREQYF.